Listed below are T cell receptor beta chains from one sample, sequenced in a study of blood T cell repertoires in COVID-19. TCRdb keeps only in-frame clones here, not all; method: immunoSEQ multiplex PCR. The table lists around 81,000 clones, almost 85% of them singletons. What was sequenced was peripheral blood. These receptors were collected from a human donor in a cohort sampled during active COVID-19. The CDR3 runs from the conserved cysteine through the conserved F or W. The D gene is left open where the match is weak. Not all rows give a size; the values are once, few, many and, for expanded clones, a class.

size	V	D	J	CDR3	DNA
-	TRBV6-2/TRBV6-3	-	TRBJ1-1	CASSSTLTEAFF	TGTGCCAGCAGTTCCACTCTCACTGAAGCTTTCTTT
once	TRBV12-3/TRBV12-4	-	TRBJ1-2	CASSLRGPTGYTF	TGTGCCAGCAGTTTAAGAGGTCCTACCGGCTACACCTTC
-	TRBV3-1/TRBV3-2	-	TRBJ2-7	CASSPGMAGSYEQYF	TGTGCCAGCAGCCCCGGGATGGCGGGCTCCTACGAGCAGTACTTC
-	TRBV5-1	TRBD1	TRBJ2-7	CASNWGTASSYEQYF	TGCGCCAGCAATTGGGGGACAGCGTCCTCTTACGAGCAGTACTTC
-	TRBV9	TRBD1	TRBJ2-3	CASSVGQGAGDTQYF	TGTGCCAGCAGCGTGGGACAGGGGGCTGGAGATACGCAGTATTTT
few	TRBV5-1	-	TRBJ2-1	CASSPGTVTAPQFF	TGCGCCAGCAGCCCGGGAACGGTTACAGCGCCTCAGTTCTTC
-	TRBV7-2	TRBD1	TRBJ1-1	CASSTYRGGTNTEAFF	TGTGCCAGCAGCACATACAGGGGGGGTACGAACACTGAAGCTTTCTTT
-	TRBV4-2	-	TRBJ1-1	CASSQVWQGTEAFF	TGTGCCAGCAGCCAAGTGTGGCAGGGGACTGAAGCTTTCTTT
-	TRBV5-4	TRBD2	TRBJ2-7	CASSTGLAWREQYF	TGTGCCAGCAGCACAGGACTAGCGTGGAGGGAGCAGTACTTC
once	TRBV19	-	TRBJ1-4	CASREQTTNEKLFF	TGTGCCAGTAGGGAACAGACAACTAATGAAAAACTGTTTTTT
few	TRBV7-9	TRBD1	TRBJ2-7	CASSEPRDRPPEQYF	TGTGCCAGCAGCGAACCCCGGGACAGGCCCCCCGAGCAGTACTTC
-	TRBV9	TRBD1	TRBJ2-7	CASNLGAGGSYEQYF	TGTGCCAGCAACCTGGGGGCAGGGGGATCCTACGAGCAGTACTTC
-	TRBV19	-	TRBJ1-1	CASSIGQATVEAFF	TGTGCCAGTAGTATAGGACAGGCCACCGTTGAAGCTTTCTTT
-	TRBV18	TRBD1	TRBJ2-2	CASSQGTGNTGELFF	TGTGCCAGCTCACAGGGGACAGGAAACACCGGGGAGCTGTTTTTT
-	TRBV19	-	TRBJ1-4	CASSIGVGTSTNEKLFF	TGTGCCAGTAGTATTGGAGTTGGGACATCAACTAATGAAAAACTGTTTTTT
-	TRBV19	TRBD1	TRBJ1-2	CASSPRQGEQRYGYTF	TGTGCCAGTAGTCCCCGTCAGGGGGAACAGCGCTATGGCTACACCTTC
-	TRBV5-5	TRBD2	TRBJ2-7	CASSPRGGASGVDEQYF	TGTGCCAGCAGCCCAAGAGGGGGAGCTAGCGGGGTCGACGAGCAGTACTTC
-	TRBV7-3	-	TRBJ2-5	CASSLTGMETQYF	TGTGCCAGCAGCTTGACGGGGATGGAGACCCAGTACTTC
-	TRBV10-2	TRBD1	TRBJ2-7	CASRAPGQTYEQYF	TGCGCCAGCAGAGCTCCGGGACAGACCTACGAGCAGTACTTC
-	TRBV6-5	-	TRBJ1-1	CASSVHGGLGEAFF	TGTGCCAGCAGCGTGCATGGGGGCCTAGGGGAAGCTTTCTTT
-	TRBV5-1	-	TRBJ2-3	CASSFTLVSDTQYF	TGCGCCAGCAGCTTCACACTAGTGTCGGATACGCAGTATTTT
-	TRBV6-5	-	TRBJ1-1	CASSYRVNTEAFF	TGTGCCAGCAGTTACCGAGTGAACACTGAAGCTTTCTTT
-	TRBV9	-	TRBJ2-7	CASSQGGGPYYEQYF	TGTGCCAGCAGCCAAGGAGGAGGGCCTTACTACGAGCAGTACTTC
-	TRBV29-1	-	TRBJ1-2	CSVPGIYGYTF	TGCAGCGTTCCAGGGATCTATGGCTACACCTTC
-	TRBV7-9	-	TRBJ2-2	CASTPARDSSTGELFF	TGTGCCAGCACCCCAGCCCGGGACTCAAGCACCGGGGAGCTGTTTTTT
-	TRBV19	TRBD1	TRBJ2-7	CASSTTGVNEQYF	TGTGCCAGTAGTACTACAGGGGTAAACGAGCAGTACTTC
-	TRBV30	TRBD2	TRBJ2-6	CAWTQGRGGLGANVLTF	TGTGCCTGGACCCAGGGTCGGGGGGGCCTCGGGGCCAACGTCCTGACTTTC
-	TRBV10-3	-	TRBJ1-2	CAISERDFFYGYTF	TGTGCCATCAGTGAACGGGACTTTTTCTATGGCTACACCTTC
-	TRBV6-5	TRBD1	TRBJ1-5	CASRRGTGLNQPQHF	TGTGCCAGCAGACGAGGGACAGGTCTTAATCAGCCCCAGCATTTT
-	TRBV7-2	-	TRBJ2-1	CASSPRTGDEQFF	TGTGCCAGCAGCCCGCGGACCGGGGATGAGCAGTTCTTC
-	TRBV30	-	TRBJ1-1	CAWSVYDTEAFF	TGTGCCTGGAGTGTATATGACACTGAAGCTTTCTTT
-	TRBV6-1	TRBD2	TRBJ2-1	CASSEFGGGSDEQFF	TGTGCCAGCAGTGAATTCGGGGGGGGGAGCGATGAGCAGTTCTTC
-	TRBV5-4	-	TRBJ2-5	CASSLRTGQETQYF	TGTGCCAGCAGCTTACGGACTGGGCAAGAGACCCAGTACTTC
few	TRBV19	TRBD1	TRBJ1-6	CASSILEAGGRPLHF	TGTGCCAGTAGTATACTCGAGGCAGGGGGCCGGCCCCTCCACTTT
-	TRBV9	TRBD1	TRBJ2-5	CASNGQVKETQYF	TGTGCCAGCAATGGACAGGTCAAAGAGACCCAGTACTTC
-	TRBV6-5	TRBD2	TRBJ2-5	CASSRASGQETQYF	TGTGCCAGCAGTAGGGCTAGCGGGCAAGAGACCCAGTACTTC
-	TRBV14	TRBD1	TRBJ1-2	CASSADRAYGYTF	TGTGCCAGCAGTGCTGACAGGGCCTATGGCTACACCTTC
-	TRBV6-5	TRBD1	TRBJ1-4	CASSLVPGQGEKLFF	TGTGCCAGCAGTTTAGTGCCGGGACAGGGGGAAAAACTGTTTTTT
-	TRBV9	TRBD2	TRBJ2-1	CASSVDFTSGVSSYNEQFF	TGTGCCAGCAGCGTAGATTTTACTAGCGGGGTTAGCTCCTACAATGAGCAGTTCTTC
-	TRBV9	-	TRBJ1-1	CASSVGSLPNTEAFF	TGTGCCAGCAGCGTAGGTTCACTTCCGAACACTGAAGCTTTCTTT